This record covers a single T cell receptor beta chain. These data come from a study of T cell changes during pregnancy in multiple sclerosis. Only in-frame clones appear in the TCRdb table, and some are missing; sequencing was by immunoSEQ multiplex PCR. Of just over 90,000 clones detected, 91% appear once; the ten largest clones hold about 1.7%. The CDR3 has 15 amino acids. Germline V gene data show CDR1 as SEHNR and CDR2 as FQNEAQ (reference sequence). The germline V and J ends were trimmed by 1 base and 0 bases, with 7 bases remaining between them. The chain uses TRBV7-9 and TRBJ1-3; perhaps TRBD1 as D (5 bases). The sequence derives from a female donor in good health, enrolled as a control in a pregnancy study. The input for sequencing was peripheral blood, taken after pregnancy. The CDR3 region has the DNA TGTGCCAGCAGCTTAGGACAGTACTCTGGAAACACCATATATTTT. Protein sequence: CASSLGQYSGNTIYF.